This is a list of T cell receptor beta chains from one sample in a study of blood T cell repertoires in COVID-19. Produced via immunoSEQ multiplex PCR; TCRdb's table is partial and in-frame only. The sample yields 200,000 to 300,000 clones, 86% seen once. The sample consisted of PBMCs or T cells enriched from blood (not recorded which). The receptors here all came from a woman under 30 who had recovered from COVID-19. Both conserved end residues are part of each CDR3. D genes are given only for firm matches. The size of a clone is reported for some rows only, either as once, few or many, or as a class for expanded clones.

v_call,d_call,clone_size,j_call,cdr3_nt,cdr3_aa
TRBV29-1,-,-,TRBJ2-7,TGCAGCGTTGAGAGTTCCCCCTCCTACGAGCAGTACTTC,CSVESSPSYEQYF
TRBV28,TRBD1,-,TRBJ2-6,TGTGCCAGCAGGAAACACGGGACAGGATCCTCTGGGGCCAACGTCCTGACTTTC,CASRKHGTGSSGANVLTF
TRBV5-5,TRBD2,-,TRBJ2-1,TGTGCCAGCAGCTTCGGCGGGGGGGCTCGCAATGAGCAGTTCTTC,CASSFGGGARNEQFF
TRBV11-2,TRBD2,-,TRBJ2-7,TGTGCCAGCAGCTTAGTAGCGGGGGGGCGCTACGAGCAGTACTTC,CASSLVAGGRYEQYF
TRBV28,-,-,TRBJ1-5,TGTGCCAGCAGTTCTCCGGGGATCTATAGCAATCAGCCCCAGCATTTT,CASSSPGIYSNQPQHF
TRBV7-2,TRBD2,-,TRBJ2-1,TGTGCCAGCAGCTCATTTGGCGGGAGCTCCTACAATGAGCAGTTCTTC,CASSSFGGSSYNEQFF
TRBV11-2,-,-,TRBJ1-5,TGTGCCAGCAGCTTAGGACGGGGTGAGTTGGATCAGCCCCAGCATTTT,CASSLGRGELDQPQHF
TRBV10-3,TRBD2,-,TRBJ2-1,TGTGCCATCAGCCTTAGCGGGAATGAGCAGTTCTTC,CAISLSGNEQFF
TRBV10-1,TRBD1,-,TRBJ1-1,TGCGCCAGCAGTGGGACAGGGGGTCTGACTGAAGCTTTCTTT,CASSGTGGLTEAFF
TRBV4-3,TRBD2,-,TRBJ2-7,TGCGCCAGCAGCCAAGATTACGGGGGGGGCCCCCACTACGAGCAGTACTTC,CASSQDYGGGPHYEQYF
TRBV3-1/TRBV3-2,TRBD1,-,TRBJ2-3,TGTGCCAGCAGCCAAGGTGCTCGGGACAGGCTCACAGATACGCAGTATTTT,CASSQGARDRLTDTQYF
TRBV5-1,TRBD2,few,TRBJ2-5,TGCGCCAGCAGCTTGGATGGGACTAGCGGGGAGACGGGAGAGACCCAGTACTTC,CASSLDGTSGETGETQYF
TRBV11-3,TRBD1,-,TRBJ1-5,TGTGCCAGCAGCTTAAGGACAGGGTTTGGTCAGCCCCAGCATTTT,CASSLRTGFGQPQHF
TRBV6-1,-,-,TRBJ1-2,TGTGCCAGCAGTGAGGAGGTTTTAGGCTACACCTTC,CASSEEVLGYTF
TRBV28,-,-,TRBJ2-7,TGTGCCAGCAGGTCCAGCGGAGGCAAAACCTACGAGCAGTACTTC,CASRSSGGKTYEQYF
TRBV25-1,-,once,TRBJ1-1,TGTGCCAGCAGTATTTCGGGCACTGAAGCTTTCTTT,CASSISGTEAFF
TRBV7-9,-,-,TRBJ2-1,TGTGCCAGCAGCTTAAGCTCCAGGTCCGATGAGCAGTTCTTC,CASSLSSRSDEQFF
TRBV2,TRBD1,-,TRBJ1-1,TGTGCCAGCAGGGGACAGGGTAGGACTGAAGCTTTCTTT,CASRGQGRTEAFF
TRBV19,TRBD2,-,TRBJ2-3,TGTGCCAGTAGCCCCCTAGCGGGCGGGGCAGATACGCAGTATTTT,CASSPLAGGADTQYF
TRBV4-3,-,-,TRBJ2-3,TGCGCCAGCAGCCATGCGGACAGGGCTAGCGGTGGGATAGATACGCAGTATTTT,CASSHADRASGGIDTQYF
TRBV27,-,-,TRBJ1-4,TGTGCCAGCAGTTTGGAACAGAATGAAAAACTGTTTTTT,CASSLEQNEKLFF
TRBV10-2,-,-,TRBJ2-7,TGCGCCAGCAGTGAGGAAGGGGGACTATACGAGCAGTACTTC,CASSEEGGLYEQYF
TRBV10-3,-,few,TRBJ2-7,TGTGCCATCAGGCCCGACAGGAACTCCTACGAGCAGTACTTC,CAIRPDRNSYEQYF
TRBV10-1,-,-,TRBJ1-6,TGCGCCAGCAGTGGGACAGTAGATAATTCACCCCTCCACTTT,CASSGTVDNSPLHF
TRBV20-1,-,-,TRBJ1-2,TGCAGTGCTAGTGGTGACACTAGTATATGGGGCTACACCTTC,CSASGDTSIWGYTF
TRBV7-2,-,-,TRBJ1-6,TGTGCCAGCAGCCCAGGGTTACCCCTCCACTTT,CASSPGLPLHF
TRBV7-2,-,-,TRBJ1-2,TGTGCCAGCAGCCTAACCTTTTTACGGGGCTACACCTTC,CASSLTFLRGYTF
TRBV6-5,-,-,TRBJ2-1,TGTGCCAGCAGTTACTCGCGGAGCTCCTACAATGAGCAGTTCTTC,CASSYSRSSYNEQFF
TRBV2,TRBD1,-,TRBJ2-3,TGTGCCAGCAGTGGGGGACAGTGGGCAGATACGCAGTATTTT,CASSGGQWADTQYF
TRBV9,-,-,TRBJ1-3,TGTGCCAGCAGCGTTTCAGGGTTAGGAAACACCATATATTTT,CASSVSGLGNTIYF
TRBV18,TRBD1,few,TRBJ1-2,TGTGCCAGCTCACCACCCCGGACAGGGGTAGCTAACTATGGCTACACCTTC,CASSPPRTGVANYGYTF
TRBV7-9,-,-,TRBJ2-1,TGTGCCAGCAGCTTAGGGTATCAGGGCGGCAATGAGCAGTTCTTC,CASSLGYQGGNEQFF
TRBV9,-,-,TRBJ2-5,TGTGCCAGCAGCGTGGGGGGAAGGGACCAAGAGACCCAGTACTTC,CASSVGGRDQETQYF
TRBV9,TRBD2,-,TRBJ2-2,TGTGCCAGCAGCCCAGCGGGGGGGAACACCGGGGAGCTGTTTTTT,CASSPAGGNTGELFF
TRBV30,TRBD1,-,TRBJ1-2,TGTGCCTGGAGTCCGGGACAGGGGGCTAACTATGGCTACACCTTC,CAWSPGQGANYGYTF
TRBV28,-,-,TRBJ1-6,TGTGCCAGCAGCTCCAATTCACCCCTCCACTTT,CASSSNSPLHF
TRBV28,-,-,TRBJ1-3,TGTGCCAGCAGCTCCCAACCAGGACTCACCGGAAACACCATATATTTT,CASSSQPGLTGNTIYF
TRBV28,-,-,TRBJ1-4,TGTGCCAGCAGTTTAAGGCAGGGTCTTAATGAAAAACTGTTTTTT,CASSLRQGLNEKLFF
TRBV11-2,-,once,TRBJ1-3,TGTGCCAGCAGCCCCGGGTCGCAGGGGCATCGCAAAAACACCATATATTTT,CASSPGSQGHRKNTIYF
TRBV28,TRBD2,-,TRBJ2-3,TGTGCCACCACAGAAGAGCGGGGACTCACAGATACGCAGTATTTT,CATTEERGLTDTQYF
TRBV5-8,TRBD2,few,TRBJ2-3,TGTGCCAGCAGCTTGTTCTTTGGGACTAGCGAAACAGATACGCAGTATTTT,CASSLFFGTSETDTQYF
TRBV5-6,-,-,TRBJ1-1,TGTGCCAGCACCAGCTTGGTGACTCCGAGTACGATACAGAACACTGAAGCTTTCTTT,CASTSLVTPSTIQNTEAFF
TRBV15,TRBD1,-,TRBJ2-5,TGTGCCACCAGCAGTTATGACAGGGGGCGCGGAGAGACCCAGTACTTC,CATSSYDRGRGETQYF
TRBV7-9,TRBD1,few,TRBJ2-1,TGTGCCAGCAGCTTAGGGACAGGGGTGGGCAATGAGCAGTTCTTC,CASSLGTGVGNEQFF
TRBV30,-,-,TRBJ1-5,TGTGCCTGGACGCGGGGGGATAATCAGCCCCAGCATTTT,CAWTRGDNQPQHF
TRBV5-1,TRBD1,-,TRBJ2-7,TGCGCCAGCAGCTTGGTCCGGGACAGGAGCTCCTACGAGCAGTACTTC,CASSLVRDRSSYEQYF
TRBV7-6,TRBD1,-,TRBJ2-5,TGTGCCAGCAGCTCACGAGGGGGCGCGGAGGAGACCCAGTACTTC,CASSSRGGAEETQYF
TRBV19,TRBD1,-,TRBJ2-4,TGTGCCAGTAGTCTACAGGGGGCTGCCCCAAACATTCAGTACTTC,CASSLQGAAPNIQYF